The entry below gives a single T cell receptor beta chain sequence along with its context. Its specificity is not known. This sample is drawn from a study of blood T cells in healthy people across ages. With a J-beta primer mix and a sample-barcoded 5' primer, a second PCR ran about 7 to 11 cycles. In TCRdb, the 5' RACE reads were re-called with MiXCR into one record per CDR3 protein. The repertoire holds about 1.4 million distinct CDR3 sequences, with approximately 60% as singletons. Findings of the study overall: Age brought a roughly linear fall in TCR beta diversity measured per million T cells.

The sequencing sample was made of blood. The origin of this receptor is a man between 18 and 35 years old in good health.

This CDR3 reads CASSSSTGRGDGANVLTF. The CDR3 nucleotides are TGTGCCAGCAGCTCATCGACAGGGCGGGGCGATGGGGCCAACGTCCTGACTTTC. The rearrangement joins TRBV7-2 to TRBJ2-6; tentatively, D is TRBD1 (7 bases). Trimming took off 4 bases at V and 3 bases at J, with 19 bases between the two ends. The germline CDR1 and CDR2 sequences are SGHTA and FQGNSA. This CDR3 spans 18 amino acids.